The clone carrying this TCR beta chain was recorded a few times. The antigen remains unidentified. The CDR3 spans 14 residues. Trimming took 6 bases from V and 2 from J; bases not matched to a gene: 6. CDR1 and CDR2 from the germline V gene are MDHEN and SYDVKM. This specimen comes from a study of cytomegalovirus exposure and HLA in healthy donors. As for the study in general: Clustering assigned about 76% of the roughly 400 genotyped donors to the Caucasian-associated ancestry cluster.

With 60 Vbeta and 13 Jbeta primers, the PCR was carried out. Profiling relied on immunoSEQ multiplex PCR, and the TCRdb table lists in-frame clones only, not all of them. The table includes 150,000 to 200,000 clones, 80% detected once. General study results and limits: Reported findings show TCR beta sequences accurately forecast HLA-A and HLA-B alleles in most subjects. In vitro testing confirmed a few CMV-associated chains as specific for CMV antigens. Highly shared variants forming one cluster were likely a sequencing artifact.

The sample comprised PBMCs. The receptor's source is a woman in her 40s in good health and CMV-seronegative. V usage is TRBV28 and J usage is TRBJ2-5, with TRBD1 matching over 7 bases. CDR3 bases: TGTGCCAGCAGACCCGGGACAGAACAAGAGACCCAGTACTTC. Its protein is CASRPGTEQETQYF.